This TCR beta chain is from a study of blood T cells in healthy people across ages. Study-wide points: It was held that diversity estimates obtained from one million T cells represented underestimates.

With respect to this clonotype: What it binds is not known.

CDR1 is KGHSH and CDR2 is LQKENI in the germline V gene. V lost 3 bases and J lost 6, with 11 bases in between. The CDR3 consists of 13 residues. The amount of total RNA extracted per sample was at least 6 micrograms. Primers used in a second PCR of roughly 7 to 12 cycles were a sample-barcoded 5' primer and a J-beta primer mix. All cDNA molecules were each tagged by a template-switch adaptor with 12 random nucleotides. One entry per CDR3 protein, called by TCRdb with MiXCR from the 5' RACE reads. Of roughly 800,000 distinct CDR3 sequences in the sample, approximately 25% are singletons; the top ten hold more than 7.5%. The same data also contributed to another study, on T cells of mothers and their children. That investigation notes: The overlap seen between related mothers and children slightly exceeded that of unrelated pairs, though not significantly.

The receptor was isolated from a boy between 10 and 17 years old in good health. The chain joins TRBV18 to TRBJ1-2; D gene ambiguous. Sequencing input: blood. CDR3 nucleotides: TGTGCCAGCTCACCTACATCTTGGGATGGCTACACCTTC. This encodes CASSPTSWDGYTF.